These T cell receptor beta chains were read from a single sample in a study of T cells after posttransplantation cyclophosphamide. Sequencing used immunoSEQ multiplex PCR; TCRdb keeps in-frame clones, though not all of them. The table lists 20,000 or so clones, 87% of them singletons. The sequences come from PBMCs, collected after allogeneic stem cell transplant with posttransplant cyclophosphamide. These receptor sequences come from a female patient in her forties who received an allogeneic stem cell transplant from a related donor, was CMV-positive, and had no GVHD. Some T cells may trace back to the graft donor. Each CDR3 is given without its conserved first and last residue. The D gene is left open where the match is weak.

v_gene	j_gene	d_gene	CDR3aa
TRBV30	TRBJ2-4	NA	AWSLGGLSKNIQY
TRBV10-3	TRBJ2-7	TRBD2	AINKALAEARAQTSYEQY
TRBV19	TRBJ2-3	TRBD1	ASSRDSLKPSSTDTQY
TRBV28	TRBJ1-5	NA	ASKGGAGQPQH
TRBV4-1	TRBJ2-7	TRBD2	ASSHPRGLAGGSYEQY
TRBV9	TRBJ2-7	TRBD2	ASSACREGGYEQY
TRBV18	TRBJ1-5	NA	ASSPQQEDQPQH
TRBV15	TRBJ2-1	TRBD2	ATRLAESSYNEQF
TRBV6-6	TRBJ2-1	NA	ATSGGAGRSYNEQF
TRBV2	TRBJ1-2	TRBD1	ASSATPQGT
TRBV18	TRBJ2-1	NA	ASSDYTGSINNEQF
TRBV10-1	TRBJ2-7	TRBD1	ARRTGLTYEQY
TRBV18	TRBJ1-5	NA	ASSPGENSNQPQH
TRBV10-3	TRBJ1-5	TRBD1	AISPGQGTNQPQH